These 19 T cell receptor beta chains share one sample of origin, sequenced in a study of T-cell reconstitution after alpha-beta-depleted transplantation in children. Construction of the TCRbeta library involved unique molecular identifiers. TCRdb re-called the PCR reads through MiXCR, storing one row per CDR3 protein. The sample shows roughly 190,000 distinct CDR3 sequences, approximately 15% of them seen only once. Specimen: PBMCs from the stem cell graft donor, collected from the stem cell graft. These receptors came from a human donor who donated a stem cell graft to a child with acute lymphoblastic leukemia.

The rearrangement links TRBV7-9 to TRBJ1-4, with D unclear. CDR1 and CDR2 from the germline V gene are SEHNR and FQNEAQ (reference sequence). The CDR3 is 16 amino acids. Deletions cut 5 bases from V and 3 bases from J, with 16 bases between. In DNA, the CDR3 is TGTGCCAGCAGCGAGTACGAGGGTAGCTCTAATGAAAAACTGTTTTTT. Translating gives CASSEYEGSSNEKLFF.

This clonotype was observed at least ten times. This chain connects TRBV4-1 to TRBJ2-7; 10 positions match TRBD2. The germline V gene has CDR1 MGHRA and CDR2 YSYEKL. Unmatched junction bases numbered 6, after V lost 3 bases and J lost 4 bases. CDR3 length equals 15 residues. CDR3 in DNA: TGCGCCAGCAGCCATCCTAGCGGGGGTATTTACGAGCAGTACTTC. As protein: CASSHPSGGIYEQYF.

This clonotype came up many times. V is TRBV27 and J is TRBJ2-5; TRBD2 agrees at 9 bases. V trimming: 4 bases; J trimming: 5 bases; junction bases outside the gene matches: 11. The CDR3 spans 16 residues. CDR1 is MNHEY and CDR2 is SMNVEV in the germline V gene (reference sequence). The DNA for the CDR3 is TGTGCCAGCAGTTCAACGAGGACTAGCGTTATGGAGACCCAGTACTTC. Its translation is CASSSTRTSVMETQYF.

This clonotype was counted at least ten times. This rearrangement joins TRBV7-9 to TRBJ1-4, with 10 nucleotides matching TRBD1. With 3 bases clipped from V and 7 bases from J, the junction kept 2 bases outside the gene matches. The CDR3 covers 14 residues. From germline, CDR1 is SEHNR and CDR2 FQNEAQ (reference sequence). The CDR3 sequence: CASSLTGGGEKLFF. The CDR3 DNA sequence: TGTGCCAGCAGCTTGACAGGGGGCGGTGAAAAACTGTTTTTT.

This clonotype was seen at least ten times. The chain carries TRBV10-3 and TRBJ1-1; 9 bases line up with TRBD1. Germline V gene sequence: CDR1 ENHRY, CDR2 SYGVKD. Trimming took 5 bases from V and 3 from J; bases not matched to a gene: 4. The CDR3 spans 14 residues. The DNA of the CDR3 is TGTGCCATCAGTACGGGACAGGGAGACACTGAAGCTTTCTTT. It specifies CAISTGQGDTEAFF.

At least ten counts were recorded for this clonotype. V is TRBV6-6 and J is TRBJ1-6; perhaps TRBD1 as D (5 bases). The V end lost 11 bases, the J end lost 8 bases, and 13 bases lay between the germline ends. Germline CDR1 and CDR2: MNHNY and SVGAGI (reference sequence). CDR3 size: 12 residues. DNA of the CDR3: TGTGCCGGCGGGGCTTCGGATTCACCCCTCCACTTT. It translates to CAGGASDSPLHF.

This clonotype came up many times. The rearrangement joins TRBV7-8 to TRBJ1-2; no clear D gene. The CDR3 consists of 15 residues. V lost 4 bases and J lost 4, with 16 bases in between. CDR1 is SGHVS, CDR2 FQNEAQ, per germline. DNA for the CDR3: TGTGCCAGCAGCTCCAGCGGACGGACTTCCTATGGCTACACCTTC. It specifies CASSSSGRTSYGYTF. Looking up the rest from reference TRBV7-8 and TRBJ1-2 gives the full variable domain: GAGVSQSPRYKVAKRGQDVALRCDPISGHVSLFWYQQALGQGPEFLTYFQNEAQLDKSGLPSDRFFAERPEGSVSTLKIQRTQQEDSAVYLCASSSSGRTSYGYTFGSGTRLTVV.

This clonotype was detected ten times or more. This chain links TRBV29-1 with TRBJ1-1, with D maybe TRBD1 (5 bases). Germline CDR1 SQVTM, CDR2 ANQGSEA. Trimming took off 6 bases at V and 0 bases at J, with 17 bases between the two ends. The CDR3 is 15 amino acids. The CDR3 DNA follows: TGCAGCGTCAAACTAAGACAGAAGCTGAACACTGAAGCTTTCTTT. Its translation: CSVKLRQKLNTEAFF.

The chain employs TRBV12-3 or TRBV12-4 and TRBJ2-1; maybe TRBD1 (6 bases). This CDR3 has 13 residues. The V end lost 5 bases, the J end lost 7 bases, and 12 bases lay between the germline ends. The CDR3 loop is CASSATRGNEQFF. In DNA form, the CDR3 reads TGTGCCAGCAGTGCTACCAGGGGAAATGAGCAGTTCTTC.

This clonotype has a handful of counts. The chain is built from TRBV5-1 and TRBJ2-7; TRBD1 aligns across 9 bases. The CDR3 totals 16 residues. Germline V lookup: CDR1 SGHRS, CDR2 YFSETQ. The ends lost 4 bases at V and 4 bases at J; junction bases unmatched: 12. As DNA, the CDR3 is TGCGCCAGCAGCGAAACTCCCGGGACAGGGACGTACGAGCAGTACTTC. Amino acids: CASSETPGTGTYEQYF.

As concerns this clonotype: Its ends do not fully match the called genes, so a read error is possible. The chain recombines TRBV24-1 with TRBJ1-1, with D tentatively TRBD1 (5 bases). Per the germline V gene, CDR1 is KGHDR and CDR2 is SFDVKD. This CDR3 spans 17 amino acids. The DNA for the CDR3 is TGTGCCACCGGTGACAACCACCCCGACAGCGCTAACACTGAAGCTTTCTTT. It yields the protein CATGDNHPDSANTEAFF.

Of note for this clonotype: With a much larger clone just one base away, this may be a read error. The chain combines TRBV11-2 with TRBJ2-2, with 8 positions matching TRBD2. The CDR3 covers 15 residues. With 5 bases clipped from V and 7 bases from J, the junction kept 9 bases outside the gene matches. In germline, CDR1 is SGHAT, CDR2 FQNNGV. CDR3 loop: CASSRAGTRGGELFF. DNA for the CDR3: TGTGCCAGCAGCCGGGCCGGGACTAGGGGCGGGGAGCTGTTTTTT.

V and J are TRBV20-1 and TRBJ1-1, with 10 bases aligning to TRBD1. Germline CDR1 reads DFQATT; CDR2 reads SNEGSKA (reference sequence). The J segment lost 1 base and the V segment lost 0 bases, leaving 8 bases of the junction unmatched. The CDR3 is 17 residues long. CDR3 in amino acids: CSARDPQTGGENTEAFF. The CDR3 bases are TGCAGTGCTAGAGATCCTCAGACAGGGGGCGAGAACACTGAAGCTTTCTTT.

This clonotype was counted ten times or more. The rearrangement joins TRBV3-1 to TRBJ2-2, with D hard to call. Looked up from germline, CDR1 is LGHDT and CDR2 is YNNKEL (reference sequence). This CDR3 has 14 residues. V was clipped by 4 bases and J by 8 bases, with 14 bases between them. CDR3: CASSRTDGRGELFF. CDR3 in DNA: TGTGCCAGCAGCCGTACAGACGGTCGGGGGGAGCTGTTTTTT.

This clonotype has ten or more counts. The chain combines TRBV12-3 or TRBV12-4 with TRBJ2-7; tentatively, D is TRBD1 (7 bases). V was clipped by 4 bases and J by 4 bases, with 20 bases between them. There are 16 residues in the CDR3. CDR3 sequence reads: CASSSPHLQGRYEQYF. For the CDR3, the DNA is TGTGCCAGCAGTTCTCCCCATTTACAGGGGAGGTACGAGCAGTACTTC.

This clonotype has a count of ten or more. The chain couples TRBV11-3 to TRBJ2-2; 7 positions agree with TRBD1. J was trimmed by 5 bases and V by 5 bases; bases with no gene match: 11. Germline V CDR1 and CDR2: SGHNT, YENEEA. This CDR3 spans 16 amino acids. DNA of the CDR3: TGTGCCAGCAGCAATCGACAGGGTATGAGGACCGGGGAGCTGTTTTTT. It translates to CASSNRQGMRTGELFF.

This clonotype was recorded many times. V and J are TRBV9 and TRBJ1-1, with 8 bases that match TRBD1. With 3 bases clipped from V and 5 bases from J, the junction kept 6 bases outside the gene matches. CDR1 is SGDLS, CDR2 YYNGEE, per germline. CDR3 length: 14 amino acids. The DNA for the CDR3 is TGTGCCAGCAGCGAACGGACAGGGATGACTGAAGCTTTCTTT. Amino acids: CASSERTGMTEAFF.

This clonotype was recorded many times. V usage is TRBV12-3 or TRBV12-4 and J usage is TRBJ1-1; a weak D match, TRBD1 (6 bases). V was trimmed by 5 bases and J by 1 base, leaving 11 bases between them. This CDR3 is 14 amino acids long. CDR3 loop: CASSPQDRNTEAFF. CDR3 nucleotide sequence: TGTGCCAGCAGTCCCCAGGACAGGAACACTGAAGCTTTCTTT.

This clonotype was observed at least ten times. The chain combines TRBV30 with TRBJ2-3; D ambiguous. The germline gives CDR1 GTSNPN, CDR2 SVGIG (reference sequence). With 0 bases removed from V and 8 bases from J, the gap between germline ends came to 9 bases. The CDR3 is 12 residues long. CDR3 sequence (DNA): TGTGCCTGGAGTGTACAATCAGTTACGCAGTATTTT. This translates into CAWSVQSVTQYF.